This T cell receptor beta chain was sequenced during a study of blood T cells in healthy people across ages. Alongside a J-beta primer mix, a sample-barcoded 5' primer served in a second PCR lasting about 6 to 12 cycles. Each of the cDNA molecules was tagged by a template-switch adaptor with 12 random nucleotides. Per-sample output comprised a minimum of 2.5 million paired-end reads containing CDR3. Each CDR3 protein gets one entry after TCRdb re-called the 5' RACE reads with MiXCR. The data show roughly 1,300,000 distinct CDR3 sequences, with roughly 59% seen just once and about 6.7% held by the top ten. Findings and caveats of the study: In older individuals, TCR beta diversity per million T cells was lower, falling roughly linearly with age. Donors of long life had a larger count of naive CD4+ cells and greater diversity than aged donors.

CDR1 is MNHNY and CDR2 is SVGAGI in the germline V gene (reference sequence). V lost 5 bases, J lost 4 bases, and 7 bases stayed unmatched. The CDR3 has 14 amino acids. Turning to this clonotype: Its cognate antigen is unknown.

This TCR came from a man between 18 and 35 years old in good health. J is TRBJ1-2 and V is TRBV6-6; 7 bases agree with TRBD1. The sequenced sample was blood. The CDR3: CASSPRDSAYGYTF. Written as DNA, the CDR3 is TGTGCCAGCAGTCCACGGGACAGCGCCTATGGCTACACCTTC.